The 9 T cell receptor beta chains listed next were all sequenced from one sample in a study of T-cell memory formation after mild COVID-19. One entry per CDR3 protein results from TCRdb running MiXCR on the 5' RACE reads. In the table there are some 88,000 distinct CDR3 sequences, approximately 25% of which are singletons. Specimen: PBMCs or a T cell subset sorted from them (not recorded which). These receptors all come from a man younger than 35 who had mild COVID-19 (a few samples of this study predate the infection). Cell type and time point are not known.

This clonotype was picked up a small number of times. V and J are TRBV6-2 or TRBV6-3 and TRBJ2-5, with D maybe TRBD1 (6 bases). V shed 6 bases and J shed 0 bases, with 14 bases lying between them. CDR3 length: 15 amino acids. Germline V gene data show CDR1 as MNHEY and CDR2 as SVGEGT. The CDR3 sequence: CASRDGQSYQETQYF. CDR3 DNA: TGTGCCAGCAGAGACGGACAGTCCTACCAAGAGACCCAGTACTTC.

The genes are TRBV6-2 or TRBV6-3 and TRBJ1-5, with 12 bases identical to TRBD1. CDR1 and CDR2 from the germline V gene are MNHEY and SVGEGT. This CDR3 spans 16 amino acids. V shed 0 bases, J shed 8 bases, and the junction held 5 bases outside the gene matches. The CDR3 region is CASSYSGQGAIEPQHF. DNA of the CDR3: TGTGCCAGCAGTTACTCGGGACAGGGGGCGATTGAGCCCCAGCATTTT.

The genes are TRBV7-9 and TRBJ2-4; D tentatively reads TRBD1 or TRBD2 (5 bases each). Germline V gene lookup returns CDR1 SEHNR and CDR2 FQNEAQ (reference sequence). Trimming pared 2 bases from V and 5 bases from J, leaving 7 bases between. The CDR3 has 13 residues. This chain's CDR3 is CASSLRGENIQYF. The CDR3 region has the DNA TGTGCCAGCAGCTTACGGGGCGAAAACATTCAGTACTTC. Supplemented by reference TRBV7-9 and TRBJ2-4, the full variable domain reads DTGVSQNPRHKITKRGQNVTFRCDPISEHNRLYWYRQTLGQGPEFLTYFQNEAQLEKSRLLSDRFSAERPKGSFSTLEIQRTEQGDSAMYLCASSLRGENIQYFGAGTRLSVL.

This clonotype was picked up a small number of times. This sequence joins TRBV28 and TRBJ1-6; D gene ambiguous. Trimming left V 6 bases short and J 11 bases short, with 8 bases between. The CDR3 contains 11 residues. CDR1 is MDHEN, CDR2 SYDVKM, per germline. The CDR3 here is CASRSQTPLHF. CDR3 sequence (DNA): TGTGCCAGCAGAAGTCAAACACCCCTCCACTTT.

The chain links TRBV24-1 to TRBJ2-1; unclear D gene. The V end was cut by 4 bases, the J end by 5 bases, with 8 bases between. CDR3 length: 13 residues. CDR1 is KGHDR and CDR2 is SFDVKD in the germline V gene. The CDR3 sequence: CATSEDPHNEQFF. CDR3 nucleotides: TGTGCCACCAGTGAGGACCCTCACAATGAGCAGTTCTTC.

The chain links TRBV27 to TRBJ1-2; 10 bases fit TRBD1. Germline loops: CDR1 MNHEY, CDR2 SMNVEV (reference sequence). V lost 8 bases and J lost 4; bases outside the gene matches: 7. The CDR3 totals 14 residues. CDR3 bases: TGTGCCAGCGGGGACAGGGGCAAGATCTATGGCTACACCTTC. Protein product: CASGDRGKIYGYTF.

V is TRBV4-1 and J is TRBJ2-2; D may correspond to TRBD1 or TRBD2 (5 bases each). Germline V gene sequence: CDR1 MGHRA, CDR2 YSYEKL. The CDR3 extends over 17 amino acids. V gave up 0 bases and J gave up 7 bases, with 18 bases separating them. As DNA, the CDR3 is TGCGCCAGCAGCCAAGATCTTGCGAGGGGCCGCGTCGGGGAGCTGTTTTTT. Protein: CASSQDLARGRVGELFF.

This rearrangement joins TRBV6-5 to TRBJ1-1; D is undetermined. The CDR3 runs to 14 residues. Germline V gives CDR1 MNHEY, CDR2 SVGAGI. Trimming took off 3 bases at V and 0 bases at J, with 8 bases between the two ends. The CDR3 spells CASSYVGMNTEAFF. As DNA, the CDR3 is TGTGCCAGCAGTTATGTGGGGATGAACACTGAAGCTTTCTTT.

The chain is built from TRBV29-1 and TRBJ1-5; a weak D match, TRBD1 (6 bases). CDR3 length: 14 amino acids. V shed 7 bases and J shed 2 bases, with 15 bases lying between them. The germline V gene has CDR1 SQVTM and CDR2 ANQGSEA. CDR3 bases: TGCAGCGCCATAGCGGGGGGCCGCAATCAGCCCCAGCATTTT. Its translation: CSAIAGGRNQPQHF.